One and the same sample provided the 22 T cell receptor beta chains below, sequenced in a study of T cell repertoires in cytomegalovirus infection. TCRdb recomputed calls from the reads with MiXCR, one row per CDR3 protein. This table has about 78,000 distinct CDR3 sequences, approximately 42% appearing once. No cognate antigen is known for these TCRs. This specimen consisted of CD8+ T cells from cultured PBMCs, obtained from culture after CMV antigen stimulation. These receptors were taken from a human donor in good health (CMV status not recorded). Some clones in this sample may be carry-over from other donors' samples.

The chain couples TRBV4-3 to TRBJ2-4; either TRBD1 or TRBD2 may fit D (5 bases each). The V end lost 3 bases, the J end lost 0 bases, and 15 bases lay between the germline ends. Germline V lookup: CDR1 LGHNA, CDR2 YSLEER. The CDR3 totals 17 residues. CDR3 sequence (DNA): TGCGCCAGCAGCCATGCCTTAGGGGAGCCAGCCAAAAACATTCAGTACTTC. Encoded protein: CASSHALGEPAKNIQYF.

The V and J genes are TRBV28 and TRBJ1-2; TRBD1 is a possible D gene (5 bases). Germline V lookup: CDR1 MDHEN, CDR2 SYDVKM. This CDR3 comprises 14 residues. V lost 5 bases and J lost 5, with 15 bases in between. The CDR3 coding sequence is TGTGCCAGCAGTCCCCCGGGACGGAGTTATGGCTACACCTTC. Its translation is CASSPPGRSYGYTF.

This clonotype was counted between two and nine times. The CDR3 DNA is TGTGCCAGCAGTCGCCTGGGATTCTCTAACTATGGCTACACCTTC. Its protein product is CASSRLGFSNYGYTF. This chain uses TRBV28 with TRBJ1-2; D not certain. The V gene lost 5 bases and the J gene lost 0 bases, with 13 bases spanning the gap. Germline-derived CDR1 and CDR2 are MDHEN and SYDVKM. CDR3 size: 15 residues.

This clonotype showed up just a few times. The V and J genes are TRBV6-5 and TRBJ1-5; 7 bases line up with TRBD1. This CDR3 is built from 15 residues. Looked up from germline, CDR1 is MNHEY and CDR2 is SVGAGI. The J segment lost 0 bases and the V segment lost 1 base, leaving 0 bases of the junction unmatched. The CDR3 here is CASSYYRGSNQPQHF. In nucleotides, the CDR3 is TGTGCCAGCAGTTACTACAGGGGTAGCAATCAGCCCCAGCATTTT.

The chain couples TRBV7-2 to TRBJ1-5, with D maybe TRBD1 (5 bases). With 1 base removed from V and 4 bases from J, the gap between germline ends came to 11 bases. The CDR3 runs to 15 residues. CDR1 and CDR2 from the germline V gene are SGHTA and FQGNSA. In DNA form, the CDR3 reads TGTGCCAGCAGCTTAGGGGACGGACCTAATCAGCCCCAGCATTTT. Translated: CASSLGDGPNQPQHF.

V gene TRBV9 combines with J gene TRBJ2-3; TRBD1 or TRBD2 may be the D gene (5 bases each). Germline CDR1 reads SGDLS; CDR2 reads YYNGEE. The CDR3 contains 16 residues. Trimming left V 2 bases short and J 2 bases short, with 15 bases between. CDR3 DNA: TGTGCCAGCAGCGTGTGGGGGTATCACACCACAGATACGCAGTATTTT. Encoded protein: CASSVWGYHTTDTQYF.

The V and J genes are TRBV28 and TRBJ2-6, with 9 bases that match TRBD1. Losses at the gene ends were 8 bases for V and 2 bases for J; bases not matched to a gene: 13. Germline lookup yields CDR1 MDHEN and CDR2 SYDVKM. CDR3 length: 18 amino acids. CDR3 sequence: CASSSRDRVFPGANVLTF. CDR3 DNA sequence: TGTGCCAGCTCCTCGCGGGACAGGGTATTTCCTGGGGCCAACGTCCTGACTTTC.

This clonotype was observed a few times. The V gene is TRBV12-3 or TRBV12-4, the J gene TRBJ2-7; perhaps D is TRBD1 or TRBD2 (5 bases each). The CDR3 extends over 16 amino acids. The V and J ends lost 6 bases and 0 bases respectively, with 18 bases between them. The CDR3, as DNA: TGTGCCAGCAGGGAAACCGGGACCGCGAACTCCTACGAGCAGTACTTC. Protein product: CASRETGTANSYEQYF.

Only a few counts were recorded for this clonotype. The rearrangement links TRBV6-1 to TRBJ2-3; TRBD2 aligns across 10 bases. The trim removed 3 bases at V and 5 bases at J, leaving 5 bases unmatched. The CDR3 is 15 residues long. Germline CDR1 and CDR2: MNHNS and SASEGT. This chain's CDR3 is CASSDGLAGEDTQYF. Written as DNA, the CDR3 is TGTGCCAGCAGTGATGGCCTAGCGGGGGAAGATACGCAGTATTTT.

In its sample, this clonotype was seen a few times. The rearrangement joins TRBV3-1 to TRBJ2-3; 8 positions match TRBD2. Losses at the gene ends were 0 bases for V and 2 bases for J; bases not matched to a gene: 7. Germline CDR1 and CDR2: LGHDT and YNNKEL (reference sequence). CDR3 length equals 17 residues. This CDR3 is CASSQDGAGGITDTQYF. As DNA, the CDR3 is TGTGCCAGCAGCCAAGATGGGGCGGGGGGCATCACAGATACGCAGTATTTT.

This chain links TRBV7-8 with TRBJ1-1, with 7 bases aligning to TRBD1. The ends lost 6 bases at V and 1 base at J; junction bases unmatched: 5. Germline assignment: CDR1 SGHVS and CDR2 FQNEAQ. This CDR3 comprises 14 residues. The DNA for the CDR3 is TGTGCCAGCAGAGAGGGACAGAGGAACACTGAAGCTTTCTTT. Its protein product is CASREGQRNTEAFF.

This chain joins TRBV12-3 or TRBV12-4 and TRBJ2-5; 9 nucleotides line up with TRBD2. V was clipped by 4 bases and J by 5 bases; unmatched bases: 11. The CDR3 consists of 16 residues. The DNA of the CDR3 is TGTGCCAGCAGTTCTTGGGCGGGGGGGCTTCGGGAGACCCAGTACTTC. This codes for CASSSWAGGLRETQYF.

The rearrangement joins TRBV13 to TRBJ2-7, with TRBD1 as a possible D gene (7 bases). The CDR3 extends over 14 amino acids. From germline, CDR1 is PRHDT and CDR2 FYEKMQ (reference sequence). Trimming took off 3 bases at V and 1 base at J, with 10 bases between the two ends. CDR3 sequence reads: CASSLEGASYEQYF. In DNA, the CDR3 is TGTGCCAGCAGCTTGGAGGGGGCTTCCTACGAGCAGTACTTC.

This clonotype was seen more than once but under ten times. The chain carries TRBV11-2 and TRBJ1-1, with D maybe TRBD1 (6 bases). In germline, CDR1 is SGHAT, CDR2 FQNNGV. The CDR3 length is 13 residues. Deletions cut 10 bases from V and 0 bases from J, with 12 bases between. CDR3 nucleotides: TGTGCCACCCAAGAGGGGGTGAACACTGAAGCTTTCTTT. It translates to CATQEGVNTEAFF.

V is TRBV12-3 or TRBV12-4 and J is TRBJ1-5, with TRBD1 as a possible D gene (5 bases). Trimming took off 6 bases at V and 4 bases at J, with 13 bases between the two ends. The CDR3 has 14 amino acids. The CDR3 DNA is TGTGCCAGCAGCGATATGGGGGGAAATCAGCCCCAGCATTTT. Protein: CASSDMGGNQPQHF.

This clonotype was seen just once. The J gene is TRBJ2-1, the V gene TRBV19; D is unresolved. The CDR3 loop spans 14 amino acids. V was pared by 7 bases and J by 4 bases, with 14 bases between. Germline loops: CDR1 LNHDA, CDR2 SQIVND (reference sequence). The CDR3 DNA sequence: TGTGCCAGTAACGGGCCTCCCACTTACAATGAGCAGTTCTTC. Translating gives CASNGPPTYNEQFF.

V usage is TRBV4-1 and J usage is TRBJ1-1; D perhaps matches TRBD1 (5 bases). The ends were cut back, 0 bases at V and 0 bases at J, with 8 bases in the middle. The germline V gene has CDR1 MGHRA and CDR2 YSYEKL. CDR3 length equals 15 residues. CDR3 coding DNA: TGCGCCAGCAGCCAAGATGGGGGATTGAACACTGAAGCTTTCTTT. This sequence encodes CASSQDGGLNTEAFF.

The chain links TRBV13 to TRBJ1-1; D may be TRBD1 (5 bases). Germline lookup yields CDR1 PRHDT and CDR2 FYEKMQ (reference sequence). V was pared by 6 bases and J by 5 bases, with 16 bases between. The CDR3 is made up of 14 amino acids. The DNA of the CDR3 is TGTGCCAGCAGTCTCGTCCAGGGAAATACTGAAGCTTTCTTT. It translates to CASSLVQGNTEAFF.

The CDR3 bases are TGTGCCAGCACCGTGACAGGGGCTGTGAACACTGAAGCTTTCTTT. Translation gives CASTVTGAVNTEAFF. V usage is TRBV27 and J usage is TRBJ1-1; the match to TRBD1 covers 8 bases. This CDR3 spans 15 amino acids. Germline loops: CDR1 MNHEY, CDR2 SMNVEV (reference sequence). Trimming at V came to 7 bases and at J to 0 bases, leaving 7 bases not matched to a gene.

This clonotype appeared many times. The chain carries TRBV6-2 or TRBV6-3 and TRBJ2-1, with D perhaps matching TRBD2 (6 bases). From germline, CDR1 is MNHEY and CDR2 SVGEGT. CDR3 size: 15 residues. V was clipped by 2 bases and J by 2 bases, with 10 bases between them. This chain's CDR3 is CASSYTGEPYNEQFF. The CDR3 DNA reads as TGTGCCAGCAGTTACACGGGGGAGCCCTACAATGAGCAGTTCTTC.

This clonotype showed up just a few times. The genes are TRBV4-1 and TRBJ1-1, with TRBD1 as a possible D gene (5 bases). Trimming cost V 1 base and J 3 bases, with 15 bases left between them. In germline, CDR1 is MGHRA, CDR2 YSYEKL. This CDR3 region has 16 residues. Here the CDR3 DNA reads TGCGCCAGCAGCCAAGGCGGGGGTGGATTGGACACTGAAGCTTTCTTT. This translates into CASSQGGGGLDTEAFF.

This clonotype was seen only a few times. The rearrangement joins TRBV7-6 to TRBJ1-1; no definite D call. Germline lookup yields CDR1 SGHVS and CDR2 FNYEAQ. This CDR3 contains 14 residues. V was shortened by 4 bases and J by 0 bases, with 9 bases between the two germline ends. CDR3 in DNA: TGTGCCAGCAGCTCCGGACGTTTGAACACTGAAGCTTTCTTT. Translating it yields CASSSGRLNTEAFF.